The entry below gives a single T cell receptor beta chain sequence along with its context. This specimen belongs to a study of blood T cell repertoires in COVID-19. Across the whole study: PBMCs, B-cell-depleted T cells, or T cells provided the cDNA or gDNA that made up the material.

Per the study methods: For nucleated cells, counts were estimated from reference gene primer amplification. The table came from immunoSEQ multiplex PCR; TCRdb's copy has only in-frame clones and leaves some out. V, J and clone size reflect that table, while D and trimming were determined from the DNA. In the table there are about 100,000 clones, about 88% of which are singletons. The CDR3 runs 13 residues. The trim removed 3 bases at V and 6 bases at J, leaving 2 bases unmatched. The germline CDR1 and CDR2 sequences are SNHLY and FYNNEI. This chain joins TRBV2 and TRBJ2-1; TRBD1 matches 7 bases. The sample comprised peripheral blood. This receptor was obtained from a man aged 25 to 45 in a cohort sampled during active COVID-19. DNA for the CDR3: TGTGCCAGCAGTGAGGGACAGCTCAATGAGCAGTTCTTC. This translates into CASSEGQLNEQFF.